This record looks at one T cell receptor (beta chain) sequence and its context. Antigen: not known. Libraries were prepared by immunoSEQ multiplex PCR; TCRdb keeps only in-frame clonotypes and omits some of them. The repertoire holds approximately 150,000 clones, around 90% seen once, with around 3.1% in the top ten. CDR3 length: 17 residues. Germline V gene sequence: CDR1 LGHNA, CDR2 YNFKEQ. The V gene end was trimmed by 4 bases and the J gene end by 6 bases; junction bases not matched to a gene: 12. The record originates from a study of T cell responses to AZD1222 COVID-19 vaccine. Notes on the study in general: Spike-specific TCR breadth rose after two AZD1222 doses, and depth rose as well. Scientists sampled the repertoires only once the peak T cell response had passed.

This material consisted of peripheral blood, taken 28 days after the second AZD1222 dose. The chain has TRBV4-2 and TRBJ2-1; 10 positions match TRBD2. This sequence was found in an adult who received the AZD1222 COVID-19 vaccine. CDR3 in DNA: TGTGCCAGCAGCCCGCGAGGGGGTAGCGGGAGGTCCAATGAGCAGTTCTTC. This sequence encodes CASSPRGGSGRSNEQFF.